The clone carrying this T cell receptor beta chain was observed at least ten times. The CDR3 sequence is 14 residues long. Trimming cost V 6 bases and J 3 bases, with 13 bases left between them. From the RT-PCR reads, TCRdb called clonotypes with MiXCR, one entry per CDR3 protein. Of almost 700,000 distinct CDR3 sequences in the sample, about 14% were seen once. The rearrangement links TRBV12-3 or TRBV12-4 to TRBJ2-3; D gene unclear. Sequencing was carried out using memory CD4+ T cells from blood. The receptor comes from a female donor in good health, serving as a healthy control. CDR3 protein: CASSLSVETDTQYF. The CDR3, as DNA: TGTGCCAGCAGCCTGTCAGTGGAGACAGATACGCAGTATTTT.